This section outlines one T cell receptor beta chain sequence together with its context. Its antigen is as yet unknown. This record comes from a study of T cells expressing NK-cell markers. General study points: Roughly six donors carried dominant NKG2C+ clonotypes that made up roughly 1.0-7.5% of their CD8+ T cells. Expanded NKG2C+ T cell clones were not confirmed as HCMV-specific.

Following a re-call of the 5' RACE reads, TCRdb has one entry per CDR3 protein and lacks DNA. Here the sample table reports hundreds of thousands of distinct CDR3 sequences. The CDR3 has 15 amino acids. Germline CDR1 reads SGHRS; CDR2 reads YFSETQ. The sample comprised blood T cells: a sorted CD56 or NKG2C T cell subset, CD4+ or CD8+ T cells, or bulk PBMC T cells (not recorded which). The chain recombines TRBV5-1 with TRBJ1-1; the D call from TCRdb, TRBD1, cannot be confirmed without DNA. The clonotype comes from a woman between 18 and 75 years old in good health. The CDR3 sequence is CASSLDRDGGTEAFF. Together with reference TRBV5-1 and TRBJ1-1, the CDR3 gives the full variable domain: KAGVTQTPRYLIKTRGQQVTLSCSPISGHRSVSWYQQTPGQGLQFLFEYFSETQRNKGNFPGRFSGRQFSNSRSEMNVSTLELGDSALYLCASSLDRDGGTEAFFGQGTRLTVV.